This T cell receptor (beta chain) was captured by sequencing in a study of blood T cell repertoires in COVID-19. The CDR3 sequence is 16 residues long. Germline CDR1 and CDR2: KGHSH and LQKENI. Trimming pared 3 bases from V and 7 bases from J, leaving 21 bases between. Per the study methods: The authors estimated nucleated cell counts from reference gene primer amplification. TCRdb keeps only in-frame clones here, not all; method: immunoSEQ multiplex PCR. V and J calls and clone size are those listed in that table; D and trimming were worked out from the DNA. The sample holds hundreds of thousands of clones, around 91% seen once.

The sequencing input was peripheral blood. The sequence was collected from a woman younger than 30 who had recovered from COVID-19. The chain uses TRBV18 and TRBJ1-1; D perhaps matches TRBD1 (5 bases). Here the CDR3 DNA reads TGTGCCAGCTCACCGACACTGGGGGGATCGGGCGGTGAAGCTTTCTTT. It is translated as CASSPTLGGSGGEAFF.